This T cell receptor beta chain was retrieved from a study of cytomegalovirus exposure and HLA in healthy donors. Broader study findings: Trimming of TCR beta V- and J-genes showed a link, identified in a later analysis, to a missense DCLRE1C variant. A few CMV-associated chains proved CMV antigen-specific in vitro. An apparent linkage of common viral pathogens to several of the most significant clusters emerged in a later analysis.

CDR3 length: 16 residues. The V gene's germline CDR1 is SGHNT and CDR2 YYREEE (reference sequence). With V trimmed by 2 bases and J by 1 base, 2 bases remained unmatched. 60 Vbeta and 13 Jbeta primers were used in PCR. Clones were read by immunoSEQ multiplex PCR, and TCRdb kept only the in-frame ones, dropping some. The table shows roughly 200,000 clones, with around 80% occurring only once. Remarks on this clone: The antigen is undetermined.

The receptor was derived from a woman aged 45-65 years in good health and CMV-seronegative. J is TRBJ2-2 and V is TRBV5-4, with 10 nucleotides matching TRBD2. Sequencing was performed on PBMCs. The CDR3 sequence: CASSLLAGKNTGELFF. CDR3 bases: TGTGCCAGCAGCTTACTAGCGGGGAAGAACACCGGGGAGCTGTTTTTT.